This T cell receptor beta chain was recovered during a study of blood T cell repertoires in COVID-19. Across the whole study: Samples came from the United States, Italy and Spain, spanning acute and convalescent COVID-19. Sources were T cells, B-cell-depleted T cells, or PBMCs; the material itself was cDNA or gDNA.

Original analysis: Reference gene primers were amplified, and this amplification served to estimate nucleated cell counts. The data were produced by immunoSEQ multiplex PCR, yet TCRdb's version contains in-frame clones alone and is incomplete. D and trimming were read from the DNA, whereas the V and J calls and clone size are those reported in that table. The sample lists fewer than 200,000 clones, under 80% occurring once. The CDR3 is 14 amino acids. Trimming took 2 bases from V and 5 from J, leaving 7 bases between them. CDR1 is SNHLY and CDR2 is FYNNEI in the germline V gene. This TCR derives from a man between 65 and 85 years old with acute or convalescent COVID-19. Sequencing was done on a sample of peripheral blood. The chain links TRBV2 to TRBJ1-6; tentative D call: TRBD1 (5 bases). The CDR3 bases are TGTGCCAGCAGTGAACCCAGGGATAATTCACCCCTCCACTTT. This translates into CASSEPRDNSPLHF.